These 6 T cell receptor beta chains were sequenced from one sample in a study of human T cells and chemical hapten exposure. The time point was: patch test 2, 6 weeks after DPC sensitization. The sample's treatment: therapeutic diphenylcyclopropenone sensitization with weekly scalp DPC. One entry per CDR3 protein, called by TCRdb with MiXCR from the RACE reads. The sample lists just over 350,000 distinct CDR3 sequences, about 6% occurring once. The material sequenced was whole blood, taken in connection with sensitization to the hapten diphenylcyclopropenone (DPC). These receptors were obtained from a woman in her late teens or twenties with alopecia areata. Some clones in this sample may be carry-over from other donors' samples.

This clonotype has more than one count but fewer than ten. CDR3 amino acids: CASSPFPGNEQFF. The CDR3 DNA reads TGTGCCAGCAGCCCCTTCCCGGGGAATGAGCAGTTCTTC. This sequence joins TRBV6-5 and TRBJ2-1; D possibly corresponds to TRBD2 (5 bases). The germline V gene encodes CDR1 MNHEY and CDR2 SVGAGI. This CDR3 has 13 amino acids. The V end lost 6 bases, the J end lost 7 bases, and 13 bases lay between the germline ends.

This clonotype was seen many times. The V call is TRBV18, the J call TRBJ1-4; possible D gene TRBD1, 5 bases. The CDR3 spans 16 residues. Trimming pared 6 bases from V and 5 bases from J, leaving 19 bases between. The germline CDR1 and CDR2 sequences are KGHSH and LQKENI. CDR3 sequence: CASSRTPRGTNEKLFF. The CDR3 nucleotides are TGTGCCAGCTCCCGAACACCGAGAGGGACGAATGAAAAACTGTTTTTT. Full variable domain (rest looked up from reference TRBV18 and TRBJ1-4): NAGVMQNPRHLVRRRGQEARLRCSPMKGHSHVYWYRQLPEEGLKFMVYLQKENIIDESGMPKERFSAEFPKEGPSILRIQQVVRGDSAAYFCASSRTPRGTNEKLFFGSGTQLSVL.

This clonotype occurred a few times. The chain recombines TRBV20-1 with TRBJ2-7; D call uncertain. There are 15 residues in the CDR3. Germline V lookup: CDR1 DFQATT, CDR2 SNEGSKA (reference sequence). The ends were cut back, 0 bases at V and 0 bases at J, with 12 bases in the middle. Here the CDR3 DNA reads TGCAGTGCTAGAGATCACTCCCCGAGCTCCTACGAGCAGTACTTC. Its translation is CSARDHSPSSYEQYF.

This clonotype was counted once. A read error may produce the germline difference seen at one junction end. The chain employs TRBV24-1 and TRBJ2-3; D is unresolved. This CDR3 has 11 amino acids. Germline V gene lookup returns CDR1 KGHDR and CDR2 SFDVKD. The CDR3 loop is CDTSDGDTQYF. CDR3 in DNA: TGTGACACCAGTGACGGAGATACGCAGTATTTT.

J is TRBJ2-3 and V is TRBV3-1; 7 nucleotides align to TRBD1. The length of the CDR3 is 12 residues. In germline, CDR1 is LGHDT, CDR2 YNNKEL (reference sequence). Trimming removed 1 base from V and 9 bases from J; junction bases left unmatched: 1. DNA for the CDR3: TGTGCCAGCAGCCAAGGAGGGGGCACGCAGTATTTT. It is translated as CASSQGGGTQYF.

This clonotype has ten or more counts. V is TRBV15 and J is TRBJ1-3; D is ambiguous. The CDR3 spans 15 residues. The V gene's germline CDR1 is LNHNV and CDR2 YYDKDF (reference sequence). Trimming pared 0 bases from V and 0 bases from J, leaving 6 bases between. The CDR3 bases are TGTGCCACCAGCAGAGATTGGAGCTCTGGAAACACCATATATTTT. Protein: CATSRDWSSGNTIYF.